The 21 T cell receptor beta chains below were found in one sample sequenced in a study of blood T cells in healthy people across ages. A second roughly 6 to 12 cycle PCR used barcoded and J-beta primers. TCRdb re-derived calls from the 5' RACE reads in MiXCR, one entry per CDR3 protein. The sample carries 750,000 to 850,000 distinct CDR3 sequences, more than 20% recorded once. These data were likewise used in another study, on T cells of mothers and their children.

The specimen sequenced was blood. Source of these receptors: a boy younger than 18 in good health.

The chain has TRBV20-1 and TRBJ2-5; possibly TRBD2 for D (6 bases). The tail of the sequence fits TRBJ2-1 better, so the J call may be wrong. The CDR3 totals 13 residues. From germline, CDR1 is DFQATT and CDR2 SNEGSKA (reference sequence). This CDR3 is CSASETSPNEQFF. The CDR3 nucleotides read TGCAGTGCCAGTGAGACTAGTCCCAATGAGCAGTTCTTC.

This clonotype was seen ten or more times. The chain recombines TRBV18 with TRBJ2-5; D gene unclear. Germline V lookup: CDR1 KGHSH, CDR2 LQKENI. This CDR3 comprises 14 residues. V lost 8 bases and J 2 bases, leaving 15 bases between the germline ends. CDR3 region: CASSPPGLQETQYF. CDR3 nucleotide sequence: TGTGCCAGCAGCCCACCTGGGTTACAAGAGACCCAGTACTTC.

This clonotype has only a few counts. V is TRBV5-5 and J is TRBJ2-7, with 7 nucleotides matching TRBD1. Trimming removed 3 bases from V and 3 bases from J; junction bases left unmatched: 3. CDR3 size: 13 residues. Looked up from germline, CDR1 is SGHKS and CDR2 is YYEKEE (reference sequence). The CDR3 is CASSYGQVYEQYF. DNA for the CDR3: TGTGCCAGCAGCTACGGACAGGTCTACGAGCAGTACTTC.

This clonotype occurred many times. This chain links TRBV5-1 with TRBJ2-3, with D possibly TRBD1 on 6 matching bases. With 2 bases removed from V and 1 base from J, the gap between germline ends came to 11 bases. Germline-derived CDR1 and CDR2 are SGHRS and YFSETQ. There are 15 residues in the CDR3. In nucleotides, the CDR3 is TGCGCCAGCAGCTTAACAGGGATGGGCACAGATACGCAGTATTTT. Translating gives CASSLTGMGTDTQYF.

The chain recombines TRBV12-3 or TRBV12-4 with TRBJ1-1; no reliable D call. The CDR3 runs to 12 residues. Between the trimmed V and J ends, which lost 4 bases and 7 bases, there was a span of 10 bases. CDR3 sequence (DNA): TGTGCCAGCAGTTACGGCCGCAATGAAGCTTTCTTT. Translating gives CASSYGRNEAFF.

This chain uses TRBV28 with TRBJ2-4, with 7 nucleotides matching TRBD1. Germline V CDR1 and CDR2: MDHEN, SYDVKM. Trimming removed 4 bases from V and 3 bases from J; junction bases left unmatched: 3. This CDR3 is built from 14 residues. CDR3 region: CASSSGQLKNIQYF. The CDR3 DNA reads TGTGCCAGCAGTTCGGGACAGCTCAAAAACATTCAGTACTTC. Filled out from reference TRBV28 and TRBJ2-4, the complete variable domain reads DVKVTQSSRYLVKRTGEKVFLECVQDMDHENMFWYRQDPGLGLRLIYFSYDVKMKEKGDIPEGYSVSREKKERFSLILESASTNQTSMYLCASSSGQLKNIQYFGAGTRLSVL.

The rearrangement joins TRBV5-1 to TRBJ2-1; 10 bases map to TRBD2. The CDR3 contains 15 residues. V dropped 4 bases and J dropped 5; count of bases not matched to a gene: 6. Germline CDR1 SGHRS, CDR2 YFSETQ. This CDR3 is CASSPGLADNNEQFF. CDR3 nucleotide sequence: TGCGCCAGCAGCCCCGGACTAGCGGACAACAATGAGCAGTTCTTC.

This clonotype was detected only a few times. No conserved phenylalanine or tryptophan is present at the end of the CDR3, so a read error is the likely explanation. J is TRBJ1-1 and V is TRBV30, with D perhaps TRBD1 (5 bases). The CDR3 loop spans 16 amino acids. Germline CDR1 GTSNPN, CDR2 SVGIG (reference sequence). Trimming left V 0 bases short and J 1 base short, with 15 bases between. CDR3 DNA sequence: TGTGCCTGGAGTGTACAAAGAGGGACGGCGAACACTGAAGCTTTCCTT. Protein sequence: CAWSVQRGTANTEAFL.

V and J are TRBV4-1 and TRBJ2-1; 7 bases map to TRBD1. The germline V gene has CDR1 MGHRA and CDR2 YSYEKL. The J segment lost 8 bases and the V segment lost 3 bases, leaving 4 bases of the junction unmatched. This CDR3 is built from 13 residues. Written as DNA, the CDR3 is TGCGCCAGCAGCCACGACAGGGTTCATGAGCAGTTCTTC. It codes for CASSHDRVHEQFF.

As DNA, the CDR3 is TGTGCCAGCAGCCAAGGACTAGCGGTCTCCTACAATGAGCAGTTCTTC. Protein sequence: CASSQGLAVSYNEQFF. The J gene is TRBJ2-1, the V gene TRBV3-1; TRBD2 matches at 9 bases. The CDR3 loop spans 16 amino acids. Germline loops: CDR1 LGHDT, CDR2 YNNKEL (reference sequence). V trimming: 1 base; J trimming: 0 bases; junction bases outside the gene matches: 1.

This clonotype was observed a few times. V usage is TRBV6-2 or TRBV6-3 and J usage is TRBJ1-5; a possible D gene is TRBD1 (5 bases). V was clipped by 6 bases and J by 4 bases, with 13 bases between them. Germline CDR1 is MNHEY and CDR2 is SVGEGT. The CDR3 totals 14 residues. The CDR3 DNA reads as TGTGCCAGCAGCCGGGGACCCCTAAATCAGCCCCAGCATTTT. Translation gives CASSRGPLNQPQHF.

The chain carries TRBV21-1 and TRBJ2-5; the D call in the table, TRBD2, was not verified against the DNA. The J call may be incorrect, as the DNA end agrees better with TRBJ2-7. TRBV21-1 is a pseudogene locus. This CDR3 region has 16 residues. Here the CDR3 reads CASSTTMTGEYYEQYF. CDR3 DNA: TGTGCCAGCAGCACCACCATGACGGGAGAGTACTACGAGCAGTACTTC.

This clonotype was found a few times. The chain recombines TRBV4-3 with TRBJ2-3; unclear D gene. The germline gives CDR1 LGHNA, CDR2 YSLEER. The CDR3 loop spans 18 amino acids. The V and J ends lost 0 bases and 0 bases respectively, with 16 bases between them. The CDR3 sequence is CASSQERLLAESTDTQYF. The CDR3 nucleotides read TGCGCCAGCAGCCAAGAAAGGCTCCTCGCGGAGAGCACAGATACGCAGTATTTT.

In this sample, this clonotype turned up a few times. The V call is TRBV20-1, the J call TRBJ2-1; 10 bases agree with TRBD2. Per the germline V gene, CDR1 is DFQATT and CDR2 is SNEGSKA (reference sequence). J lost 0 bases, V lost 1 base, and 6 bases had no gene match. The CDR3 consists of 17 residues. The CDR3: CSARGLAGGSSYNEQFF. Written as DNA, the CDR3 is TGCAGTGCTAGAGGATTAGCGGGGGGATCCTCCTACAATGAGCAGTTCTTC.

This clonotype was counted a few times. This rearrangement joins TRBV5-1 to TRBJ1-1; 7 positions match TRBD1. J lost 6 bases, V lost 9 bases, and 11 bases had no gene match. Germline V lookup: CDR1 SGHRS, CDR2 YFSETQ. This CDR3 has 13 amino acids. CDR3 residues: CATKLPGTAEAFF. As DNA, the CDR3 is TGCGCCACCAAACTTCCAGGGACAGCTGAAGCTTTCTTT.

On this clonotype itself: A junction end diverges from the germline sequence, so it may reflect a read error. The chain combines TRBV6-5 with TRBJ2-1; weak D call: TRBD1 (5 bases). The germline V gene encodes CDR1 MNHEY and CDR2 SVGAGI. This CDR3 has 15 residues. The CDR3 protein is CASSYSTASYNVQFF. CDR3 nucleotides: TGTGCCAGCAGTTACTCGACAGCCTCCTACAATGTGCAGTTCTTC.

In its sample, this clonotype was seen a few times. The V and J genes are TRBV15 and TRBJ2-2; 9 nucleotides agree with TRBD1. Germline CDR1 LNHNV, CDR2 YYDKDF (reference sequence). This CDR3 is built from 17 residues. J lost 2 bases, V lost 3 bases, and 7 bases had no gene match. The DNA of the CDR3 is TGTGCCACCAGCAGTTTTCCGGGACAGGGTAACACCGGGGAGCTGTTTTTT. Translating gives CATSSFPGQGNTGELFF.

This clonotype appeared a few times. The J gene is TRBJ2-5, the V gene TRBV10-3; TRBD2 aligns across 11 bases. Germline V lookup: CDR1 ENHRY, CDR2 SYGVKD. Trimming at V came to 3 bases and at J to 1 base, leaving 1 base not matched to a gene. The CDR3 extends over 15 amino acids. CDR3 DNA: TGTGCCATCAGTGATGGGACTAGCGGCCAAGAGACCCAGTACTTC. Translating it yields CAISDGTSGQETQYF.

V is TRBV5-1 and J is TRBJ2-7; perhaps TRBD1 as D (5 bases). The CDR3 has 14 amino acids. Germline V gene sequence: CDR1 SGHRS, CDR2 YFSETQ. V lost 9 bases, J lost 1 base, and 17 bases lay in between. The CDR3 nucleotides read TGCGCCAACATACAGGCCTACACTTCCTACGAGCAGTACTTC. Translated, it gives CANIQAYTSYEQYF.

The V gene is TRBV20-1, the J gene TRBJ2-5; 10 bases are shared with TRBD2. From germline, CDR1 is DFQATT and CDR2 SNEGSKA (reference sequence). J gave up 5 bases and V 6 bases, and 9 bases lay outside the gene matches. The CDR3 length is 14 residues. The CDR3 is CSARSGGAGETQYF. DNA for the CDR3: TGCAGTGCCAGAAGCGGGGGGGCCGGGGAGACCCAGTACTTC.

The chain combines TRBV5-1 with TRBJ2-5; 7 bases map to TRBD1. The trim removed 2 bases at V and 2 bases at J, leaving 3 bases unmatched. Looked up from germline, CDR1 is SGHRS and CDR2 is YFSETQ. The CDR3 extends over 14 amino acids. Here the CDR3 reads CASSFGTDQETQYF. The CDR3 DNA reads as TGCGCCAGCAGCTTCGGGACAGATCAAGAGACCCAGTACTTC.